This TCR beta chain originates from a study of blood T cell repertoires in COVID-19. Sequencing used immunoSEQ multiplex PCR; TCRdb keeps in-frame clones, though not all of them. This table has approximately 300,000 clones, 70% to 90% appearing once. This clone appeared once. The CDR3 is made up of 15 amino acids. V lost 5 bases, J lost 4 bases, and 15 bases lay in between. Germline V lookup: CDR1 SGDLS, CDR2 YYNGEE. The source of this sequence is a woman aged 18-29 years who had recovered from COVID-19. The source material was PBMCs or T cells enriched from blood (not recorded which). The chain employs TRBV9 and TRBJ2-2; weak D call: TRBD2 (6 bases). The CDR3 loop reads CASSGPGVLTGELFF. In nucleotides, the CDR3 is TGTGCCAGCAGTGGGCCGGGGGTTCTCACCGGGGAGCTGTTTTTT.